Listed below are T cell receptor beta chains from one sample, sequenced in a study of OX40 agonist ivuxolimab in advanced cancers. Measured with immunoSEQ multiplex PCR; TCRdb has only the in-frame clones, and not every one. The table has over 85,000 clones, less than 95% seen once. Sequenced here: CD4+ or CD8+ T cells sorted from blood, sampled in a trial of the OX40 agonist ivuxolimab. These receptors all stem from an adult with an advanced solid tumor such as melanoma, head and neck, liver or kidney cancer. CDR3s include the opening cysteine and the closing phenylalanine or tryptophan.

j_call v_call cdr3_aa
TRBJ2-4 TRBV29-1 CSVGGQGAKNIQYF
TRBJ2-5 TRBV7-3 CASSLTAGAQTQYF
TRBJ2-6 TRBV6-5 CASSYLGSSGANVLTF
TRBJ2-3 TRBV11-2 CASRTGLAGADTQYF
TRBJ2-7 TRBV11-3 CASRVTDRDRLYF
TRBJ2-7 TRBV5-5 CASSLIQQSGEQYF
TRBJ2-5 TRBV4-2 CASSQGGDNQETQYF
TRBJ1-5 TRBV28 CASRIPGQGVSNQPQHF
TRBJ2-3 TRBV19 CASSISGQGVADTQYF
TRBJ2-3 TRBV5-5 CASSLSTLQGTGTDTQYF
TRBJ2-3 TRBV2 CASTFRTRAQYTQYF
TRBJ1-1 TRBV29-1 CSVGNTEAFF
TRBJ2-1 TRBV11-3 CASSVGLAGYNEQFF
TRBJ1-5 TRBV6-1 CASSEMGGAGDQPQHF
TRBJ1-4 TRBV30 CAWSSRQGAGQKLFF
TRBJ2-2 TRBV7-9 CASGGTLGTGELFF
TRBJ2-2 TRBV9 CASSVVPGMNTGELFF
TRBJ1-1 TRBV4-3 CASSQDGTTGGEAFF
TRBJ1-2 TRBV2 CASSGTGNFQGYTF
TRBJ1-1 TRBV2 CASSESASNTEAFF
TRBJ2-5 TRBV30 CAWGLAGVGETQYF
TRBJ2-1 TRBV27 CASTFGREQFF
TRBJ2-3 TRBV5-6 CASSLKLGPNTDTQYF
TRBJ1-4 TRBV30 CAWSPHWGNRAEKLFF
TRBJ2-1 TRBV7-3 CASSREGLDEQFF
TRBJ1-1 TRBV7-2 CASSLAMNTEAFF
TRBJ1-1 TRBV6-5 CASSYNRNTEAFF
TRBJ2-5 TRBV7-2 CASSWSGWETQYF
TRBJ2-3 TRBV7-9 CASSFDGSTDTQYF
TRBJ2-5 TRBV7-2 CASSLQTGVQETQYF
TRBJ2-3 TRBV7-8 CASSLVVRVSNTQYF
TRBJ2-1 TRBV5-1 CASSAGGSKYNEQFF
TRBJ2-1 TRBV7-3 CASSLTGISYNEQFF
TRBJ2-7 TRBV28 CASSPRGRDRTYEQYF
TRBJ2-7 TRBV6-5 CASRPTEEAQGQYF
TRBJ2-1 TRBV18 CASSSARAQEHNEQFF
TRBJ1-5 TRBV28 CASSGGRGVGSAQHF
TRBJ2-7 TRBV27 CASSLGVAGVRYEQYF
TRBJ2-3 TRBV18 CASSPRPTANQPTDTQYF
TRBJ2-3 TRBV7-2 CASSLPPYRSSFTQYF
TRBJ2-1 TRBV6-1 CASSEQGGVDEQFF
TRBJ2-1 TRBV5-6 CASSTLVAAGYNEQFF
TRBJ1-1 TRBV7-2 CASIGGGGRLRTEAFF
TRBJ2-1 TRBV11-1 CASSRAGTTYNEQFF